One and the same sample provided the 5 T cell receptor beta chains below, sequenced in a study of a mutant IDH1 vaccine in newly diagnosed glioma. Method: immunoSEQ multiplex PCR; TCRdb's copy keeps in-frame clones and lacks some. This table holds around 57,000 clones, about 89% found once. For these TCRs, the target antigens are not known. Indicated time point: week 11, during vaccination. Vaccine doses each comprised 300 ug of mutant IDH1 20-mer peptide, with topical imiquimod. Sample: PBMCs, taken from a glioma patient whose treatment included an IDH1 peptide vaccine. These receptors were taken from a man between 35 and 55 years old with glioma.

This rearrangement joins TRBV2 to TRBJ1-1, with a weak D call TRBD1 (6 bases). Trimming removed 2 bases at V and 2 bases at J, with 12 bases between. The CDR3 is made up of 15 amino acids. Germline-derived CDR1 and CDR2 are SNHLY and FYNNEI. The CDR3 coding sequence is TGTGCCAGCAGTGAATGGGGACACTCAAACACTGAAGCTTTCTTT. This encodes CASSEWGHSNTEAFF.

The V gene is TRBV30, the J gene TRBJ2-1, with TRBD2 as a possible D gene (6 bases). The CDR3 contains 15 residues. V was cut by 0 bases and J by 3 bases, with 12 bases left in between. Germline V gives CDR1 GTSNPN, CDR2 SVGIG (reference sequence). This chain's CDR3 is CAWSVLRGLYNEQFF. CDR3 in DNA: TGTGCCTGGAGTGTACTGCGGGGCCTCTACAATGAGCAGTTCTTC.

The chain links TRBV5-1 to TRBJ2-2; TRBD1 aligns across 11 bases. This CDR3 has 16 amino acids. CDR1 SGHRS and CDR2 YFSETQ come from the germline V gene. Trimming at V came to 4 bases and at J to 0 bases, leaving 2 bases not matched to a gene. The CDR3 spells CASSRDRGTNTGELFF. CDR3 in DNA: TGCGCCAGCAGCCGGGACAGGGGGACGAACACCGGGGAGCTGTTTTTT.

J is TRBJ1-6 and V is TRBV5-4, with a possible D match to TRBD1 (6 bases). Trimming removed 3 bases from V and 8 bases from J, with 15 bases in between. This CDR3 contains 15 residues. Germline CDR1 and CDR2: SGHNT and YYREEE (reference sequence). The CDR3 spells CASSYLQGSYSPLHF. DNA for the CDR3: TGTGCCAGCAGCTACCTTCAGGGGTCATATTCACCCCTCCACTTT.

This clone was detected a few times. This CDR3 is CASSLEGVRGQPQHF. CDR3 DNA sequence: TGCGCCAGCAGCTTGGAGGGGGTTAGGGGTCAGCCCCAGCATTTT. J is TRBJ1-5 and V is TRBV5-1; D perhaps matches TRBD1 (6 bases). CDR1 and CDR2 from the germline V gene are SGHRS and YFSETQ. The CDR3 sequence is 15 residues long. The V gene lost 0 bases and the J gene lost 6 bases, with 13 bases spanning the gap.